This T cell receptor (beta chain) comes out of a study of blood T cell repertoires in COVID-19. The wider study: Sources were T cells, B-cell-depleted T cells, or PBMCs; the material itself was cDNA or gDNA.

The protocol was immunoSEQ multiplex PCR, while the TCRdb copy is restricted to in-frame clones and leaves out a portion. The sample records some 400,000 clones, 75% to 90% being singletons. In terms of age and location, participants ranged from roughly 18 to 90 years and lived in under 30 US areas. All recovered Cohort 3 donors got two negative PCRs, got clearance, or saw symptom resolution. Germline assignment: CDR1 MNHNS and CDR2 SASEGT. The CDR3 consists of 14 residues. V gave up 5 bases and J gave up 0 bases, with 10 bases separating them. Input material: PBMCs or T cells enriched from blood (not recorded which). This sequence was found in a man aged 30 to 39 who had recovered from COVID-19. The chain has TRBV6-1 and TRBJ2-5; tentative D call: TRBD2 (5 bases). The CDR3 DNA sequence: TGTGCCAGCAGTTTAGCGACCAACCAAGAGACCCAGTACTTC. It is translated as CASSLATNQETQYF.